Following are 26 T cell receptor beta chains from one sample sequenced in a study of T cell responses to AZD1222 COVID-19 vaccine. Sequenced by immunoSEQ multiplex PCR; TCRdb stores in-frame clones only, minus some. The data contain 75,000 to 80,000 clones, roughly 80% of them seen just once; the ten biggest clones take up approximately 27%. Specimen: peripheral blood, collected 28 days after the second dose of the MenACWY control vaccine. The receptors shown here come from an adult who received the MenACWY meningococcal vaccine as a control.

In this sample, this clone turned up a few times. The chain carries TRBV5-6 and TRBJ1-1; TRBD1 aligns across 8 bases. V was pared by 2 bases and J by 1 base, with 4 bases of the junction left unmatched. The CDR3 is 15 residues long. Germline V gives CDR1 SGHDT, CDR2 YYEEEE. Written as DNA, the CDR3 is TGTGCCAGCAGCTTATTTGACAGGGGGAACACTGAAGCTTTCTTT. Translating gives CASSLFDRGNTEAFF.

This clone was observed a handful of times. The chain combines TRBV19 with TRBJ1-5; no definite D call. The V gene's germline CDR1 is LNHDA and CDR2 SQIVND (reference sequence). V was pared by 5 bases and J by 4 bases, with 9 bases between. This CDR3 is 13 amino acids long. The CDR3 sequence: CASSGLWNQPQHF. As DNA, the CDR3 is TGTGCCAGTAGTGGACTTTGGAATCAGCCCCAGCATTTT.

The V call is TRBV18, the J call TRBJ2-2; tentatively, D is TRBD1 (6 bases). Trimming shortened V by 2 bases and J by 4 bases, and 14 bases separated the two germline ends. Germline V lookup: CDR1 KGHSH, CDR2 LQKENI. The CDR3 consists of 16 residues. CDR3: CASSPRQDPSTGELFF. As DNA, the CDR3 is TGTGCCAGCTCACCAAGACAGGACCCGAGCACCGGGGAGCTGTTTTTT.

The J gene is TRBJ2-3, the V gene TRBV18; D call uncertain. The V end was cut by 6 bases, the J end by 1 base, with 14 bases between. CDR3 length: 15 residues. Germline CDR1 is KGHSH and CDR2 is LQKENI. CDR3 sequence reads: CASSALAPGTDTQYF. The CDR3 bases are TGTGCCAGCTCGGCCCTGGCTCCGGGCACAGATACGCAGTATTTT.

The chain carries TRBV10-3 and TRBJ2-7, with D possibly called TRBD1 or TRBD2 (5 bases each). V gave up 6 bases and J gave up 6 bases, with 15 bases separating them. The length of the CDR3 is 13 residues. Per germline, CDR1 ENHRY and CDR2 SYGVKD. CDR3 residues: CAISNLGDGEQYF. The DNA of the CDR3 is TGTGCCATCAGCAACCTGGGGGACGGCGAGCAGTACTTC.

This chain links TRBV28 with TRBJ2-1, with 11 bases lining up with TRBD2. V was pared by 6 bases and J by 0 bases, with 16 bases of the junction left unmatched. The length of the CDR3 is 20 residues. Germline CDR1 reads MDHEN; CDR2 reads SYDVKM. The CDR3 bases are TGTGCCAGCAGCTCGCCGGGAGGACTAGCGGGCGGAAGCTCCTACAATGAGCAGTTCTTC. Encoded protein: CASSSPGGLAGGSSYNEQFF.

The CDR3, as DNA: TGTGCCATCAGCTCCGGGCCTGCTAGAGGCGGGGAGCTGTTTTTT. Encoded protein: CAISSGPARGGELFF. The J gene is TRBJ2-2, the V gene TRBV10-3, with D unresolved. Trimming removed 6 bases at V and 7 bases at J, with 18 bases between. Germline CDR1 is ENHRY and CDR2 is SYGVKD. The CDR3 is made up of 15 amino acids.

V is TRBV6-6 and J is TRBJ1-2; D gene ambiguous. Germline CDR1 reads MNHNY; CDR2 reads SVGAGI (reference sequence). This CDR3 spans 14 amino acids. V lost 4 bases and J lost 4, with 13 bases in between. The CDR3 DNA is TGTGCCAGCAGTTCCGGACCGCCACTCTATGGCTACACCTTC. This encodes CASSSGPPLYGYTF.

This clone was counted only a few times. This chain links TRBV5-1 with TRBJ1-5; D unresolved. V gave up 0 bases and J gave up 6 bases, with 7 bases separating them. The CDR3 extends over 13 amino acids. In germline, CDR1 is SGHRS, CDR2 YFSETQ. The CDR3 loop is CASSLGTGQPQHF. DNA for the CDR3: TGCGCCAGCAGCTTGGGCACTGGTCAGCCCCAGCATTTT.

The chain has TRBV30 and TRBJ1-5; TRBD1 agrees at 11 bases. CDR1 GTSNPN and CDR2 SVGIG come from the germline V gene (reference sequence). Losses at the gene ends were 0 bases for V and 7 bases for J; bases not matched to a gene: 2. The CDR3 spans 14 residues. The CDR3 nucleotides read TGTGCCTGGAGTGTAGGGGACAGGGGGCAGCCCCAGCATTTT. This translates into CAWSVGDRGQPQHF.

This clone was counted only a few times. The genes are TRBV15 and TRBJ1-4, with D perhaps matching TRBD1 (6 bases). Germline assignment: CDR1 LNHNV and CDR2 YYDKDF (reference sequence). This CDR3 comprises 14 residues. The germline V and J ends were trimmed by 5 bases and 4 bases, with 11 bases remaining between them. CDR3 in amino acids: CATSPTGYNEKLFF. CDR3 in DNA: TGTGCCACCAGCCCCACAGGGTATAATGAAAAACTGTTTTTT.

This sequence joins TRBV27 and TRBJ1-1, with D uncertain. The CDR3 sequence is 13 residues long. Germline CDR1 reads MNHEY; CDR2 reads SMNVEV (reference sequence). V was cut by 4 bases and J by 5 bases, with 11 bases left in between. CDR3 region: CASSYDRGTEAFF. The CDR3 region has the DNA TGTGCCAGCAGTTACGATCGGGGTACTGAAGCTTTCTTT.

The V call is TRBV6-5, the J call TRBJ2-7, with no clear D. Germline V gene sequence: CDR1 MNHEY, CDR2 SVGAGI. CDR3 length: 11 amino acids. Trimming shortened V by 8 bases and J by 4 bases, and 9 bases separated the two germline ends. The CDR3 nucleotides read TGTGCCAGCGGAACAGAATACGAGCAGTACTTC. Translation gives CASGTEYEQYF.

V gene TRBV19 combines with J gene TRBJ1-5; D uncertain. CDR3 length: 14 residues. The V and J ends lost 1 base and 11 bases respectively, with 15 bases between them. Germline CDR1 LNHDA, CDR2 SQIVND (reference sequence). The CDR3 loop reads CASSIGATGGAQHF. The CDR3 nucleotides are TGTGCCAGTAGTATAGGGGCAACCGGTGGGGCCCAGCATTTT.

This clone came up a few times. V is TRBV7-6 and J is TRBJ1-3, with D maybe TRBD1 (5 bases). V dropped 1 base and J dropped 1 base, with 14 bases sitting between them. CDR3 size: 17 residues. Germline CDR1 SGHVS, CDR2 FNYEAQ. The CDR3 here is CASSLDRGRGSGNTIYF. CDR3 bases: TGTGCCAGCAGCTTAGATCGGGGGAGAGGATCTGGAAACACCATATATTTT.

This clone was observed a few times. The chain employs TRBV5-1 and TRBJ1-2; tentative D call: TRBD1 (5 bases). This CDR3 comprises 14 residues. V was cut by 2 bases and J by 0 bases, with 8 bases left in between. The germline gives CDR1 SGHRS, CDR2 YFSETQ. CDR3 nucleotide sequence: TGCGCCAGCAGCTTCGGGGCCTCTAACTATGGCTACACCTTC. Translated: CASSFGASNYGYTF.

V usage is TRBV11-2 and J usage is TRBJ2-1; the D is unclear. The CDR3 consists of 14 residues. Looked up from germline, CDR1 is SGHAT and CDR2 is FQNNGV. With 0 bases removed from V and 6 bases from J, the gap between germline ends came to 9 bases. The CDR3 reads CASSLDLFGNEQFF. For the CDR3, the DNA is TGTGCCAGCAGCTTAGATCTTTTTGGCAATGAGCAGTTCTTC.

The CDR3, as DNA: TGCAGCGGCCGACAGGGGGCAGGTGGCTACACCTTC. Translating it yields CSGRQGAGGYTF. This chain connects TRBV29-1 to TRBJ1-2; 10 positions agree with TRBD1. The germline V gene encodes CDR1 SQVTM and CDR2 ANQGSEA. V was pared by 7 bases and J by 7 bases, with 6 bases of the junction left unmatched. The CDR3 consists of 12 residues.

The chain uses TRBV3-1 (or the pseudogene TRBV3-2) and TRBJ2-1; D remains unclear. CDR3 length: 13 amino acids. Germline loops: CDR1 LGHDT, CDR2 YNNKEL (reference sequence). V lost 3 bases to trimming and J lost 8 bases, with 11 bases between them. CDR3 bases: TGTGCCAGCAGCCACGCAGCCACCGATGAGCAGTTCTTC. Its translation: CASSHAATDEQFF.

This clone was seen a handful of times. The V gene is TRBV3-1 (or the pseudogene TRBV3-2), the J gene TRBJ2-5; TRBD1 might be the D (7 bases). CDR3 size: 14 residues. Between the trimmed V and J ends, which lost 4 bases and 5 bases, there was a span of 14 bases. The V gene's germline CDR1 is LGHDT and CDR2 YNNKEL (reference sequence). The chain's CDR3 is CASSPRTGGETQYF. The DNA of the CDR3 is TGTGCCAGCAGCCCCAGGACAGGAGGGGAGACCCAGTACTTC.

The V and J genes are TRBV19 and TRBJ1-4, with D perhaps TRBD1 (6 bases). This CDR3 spans 14 amino acids. Germline V CDR1 and CDR2: LNHDA, SQIVND (reference sequence). V lost 6 bases and J lost 4, with 12 bases in between. The CDR3 nucleotides are TGTGCCAGTAGCCGGGGGGGCCTTAATGAAAAACTGTTTTTT. Amino acids: CASSRGGLNEKLFF.

The chain joins TRBV4-1 to TRBJ1-5, with a possible D match to TRBD1 (5 bases). CDR3 length equals 16 residues. Germline V gene sequence: CDR1 MGHRA, CDR2 YSYEKL. Trimming took off 4 bases at V and 6 bases at J, with 19 bases between the two ends. The CDR3 region is CASSPQTGTRGQPQHF. As DNA, the CDR3 is TGCGCCAGCAGCCCTCAAACCGGGACTAGAGGTCAGCCCCAGCATTTT.

This clone was counted only a few times. The J gene is TRBJ2-2, the V gene TRBV19; a possible D gene is TRBD1 (5 bases). V was cut by 9 bases and J by 1 base, with 12 bases left in between. Germline V lookup: CDR1 LNHDA, CDR2 SQIVND (reference sequence). The CDR3 has 14 residues. This CDR3 is CASQTVLNTGELFF. The CDR3 DNA sequence: TGTGCCAGCCAGACAGTACTGAACACCGGGGAGCTGTTTTTT.

The chain couples TRBV24-1 to TRBJ2-2; 8 bases match TRBD1. The CDR3 runs 15 residues. Germline CDR1 and CDR2: KGHDR and SFDVKD. With V trimmed by 7 bases and J by 1 base, 4 bases remained unmatched. CDR3 protein: CATRMGQVNTGELFF. CDR3 nucleotides: TGTGCCACCAGAATGGGACAGGTGAACACCGGGGAGCTGTTTTTT.

The CDR3 sequence: CASSPPGYYGYTF. The CDR3 nucleotides read TGTGCCAGCAGTCCGCCTGGCTACTATGGCTACACCTTC. This chain uses TRBV28 with TRBJ1-2; D unclear. CDR1 is MDHEN and CDR2 is SYDVKM in the germline V gene. This CDR3 contains 13 residues. With 5 bases removed from V and 3 bases from J, the gap between germline ends came to 10 bases.

Of note for this clone: Other DNA sequences in this specimen translate into the identical CDR3. This rearrangement joins TRBV7-9 to TRBJ1-2; D unclear. V was trimmed by 5 bases and J by 0 bases, leaving 7 bases between them. This CDR3 has 13 amino acids. Germline V gives CDR1 SEHNR, CDR2 FQNEAQ (reference sequence). CDR3 sequence (DNA): TGTGCCAGCAGCCCCACCTCTAACTATGGCTACACCTTC. This translates into CASSPTSNYGYTF.